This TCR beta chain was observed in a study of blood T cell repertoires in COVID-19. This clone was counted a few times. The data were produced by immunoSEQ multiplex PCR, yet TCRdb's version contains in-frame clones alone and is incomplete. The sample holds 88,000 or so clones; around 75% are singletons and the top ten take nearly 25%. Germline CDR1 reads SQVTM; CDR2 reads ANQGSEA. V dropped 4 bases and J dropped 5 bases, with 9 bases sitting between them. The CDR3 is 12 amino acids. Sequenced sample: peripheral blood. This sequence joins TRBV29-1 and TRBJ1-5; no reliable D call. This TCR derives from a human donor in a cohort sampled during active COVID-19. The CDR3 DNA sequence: TGCAGCGTTGGTCAGGTCGATCAGCCCCAGCATTTT. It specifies CSVGQVDQPQHF.